This T cell receptor beta chain came from a study of blood T cells in healthy people across ages. Study context: Researchers report that template switching captured about one barcoded beta molecule per two T cells. Overall study findings and caveats: Percentage of naive T cells showed a strong correlation with TCR beta diversity.

Sample-barcoded 5' priming and a J-beta primer mix drove a second PCR of about 7 to 11 cycles. Via MiXCR, TCRdb re-called the 5' RACE reads, giving one row per CDR3 protein. The data hold 700,000 to 900,000 distinct CDR3 sequences, with around a quarter observed a single time. As concerns this clonotype: Its antigen is currently unknown.

The CDR3 contains 14 residues. The V and J ends lost 4 bases and 9 bases respectively, with 15 bases between them. Germline V gene data show CDR1 as MGHRA and CDR2 as YSYEKL. The extraction recovered at least 5 micrograms of total RNA per sample. This sample was shared with a second study, whose subject was T cells of mothers and their children.

The clonotype was recovered from a boy younger than 18 in good health. The genes are TRBV4-1 and TRBJ1-4; D is possibly TRBD1 (6 bases). The sample comprised blood. CDR3 nucleotide sequence: TGCGCCAGCAGCCTGGGACACCTTGGGCAAAAACTGTTTTTT. Translating gives CASSLGHLGQKLFF.